These T cell receptor beta chains were read from a single sample in a study of long-term antiretroviral therapy in people with HIV. Measured with immunoSEQ multiplex PCR; TCRdb has only the in-frame clones, and not every one. The sample contains 48,000 or so clones, 80% to 90% of which appear only once. This specimen was unsorted PBMCs, taken 0.8 years after starting antiretroviral therapy. The receptors here all came from a woman aged 18-29 years with HIV. Each CDR3 is given with its conserved first and last residue. The D gene is left open where the match is weak. The size entry is marked missing in some rows and otherwise reads once, few, many or a size class.

D: NA; V: TRBV7-2; J: TRBJ1-2; size: NA; DNA: TGTGCCAGCAGCTTAGGTGGGAAGCGCGGCTACACCTTC; CDR3: CASSLGGKRGYTF
D: NA; V: TRBV28; J: TRBJ1-4; size: NA; DNA: TGTGCCAGCAGCCCTGTGGGGGTTTTGGGCCTGACGTCGAGTGAAAAACTGTTTTTT; CDR3: CASSPVGVLGLTSSEKLFF
D: NA; V: TRBV11-2; J: TRBJ2-7; size: NA; DNA: TGTGCCAGCAGCATGAACAGGGTGGGGTTCGAGCAGTACTTC; CDR3: CASSMNRVGFEQYF
D: NA; V: TRBV28; J: TRBJ2-2; size: NA; DNA: TGTGCCAGCAAACCTACCTTCCGCGGAACCGGGGAGCTGTTTTTT; CDR3: CASKPTFRGTGELFF
D: TRBD1; V: TRBV18; J: TRBJ1-4; size: NA; DNA: TGTGCCAGCTCCTTCGACAGGGGTCGGTCTAATGAAAAACTGTTTTTT; CDR3: CASSFDRGRSNEKLFF
D: TRBD1; V: TRBV29-1; J: TRBJ2-7; size: NA; DNA: TGCAGCGTTGAACAAAACTCAAGGACAGGCGACAGCTCCTACGAGCAGTACTTC; CDR3: CSVEQNSRTGDSSYEQYF
D: NA; V: TRBV7-2; J: TRBJ2-7; size: NA; DNA: TGTGCCAGCAGCTTAGTGGCGGTCGGCGAGCAGTACTTC; CDR3: CASSLVAVGEQYF
D: NA; V: TRBV9; J: TRBJ2-5; size: NA; DNA: TGTGCCAGCAGCGTATTGGACACCTGGGGAGAGCAGTACTTC; CDR3: CASSVLDTWGEQYF
D: NA; V: TRBV7-8; J: TRBJ2-1; size: NA; DNA: TGTGCCAGCAGTTCGGGCGGGACGGGGGCACACAATGAGCAGTTCTTC; CDR3: CASSSGGTGAHNEQFF
D: NA; V: TRBV6-5; J: TRBJ1-2; size: NA; DNA: TGTGCCAGCAGCCGGGGGGGGGCGAGTTACACCTTC; CDR3: CASSRGGASYTF
D: TRBD2; V: TRBV7-2; J: TRBJ2-1; size: NA; DNA: TGTGCCAGCAGCTTAGCCAGCGGGGCCTACAATGAGCAGTTCTTC; CDR3: CASSLASGAYNEQFF
D: NA; V: TRBV27; J: TRBJ2-5; size: NA; DNA: TGTGCCAGCAGTCGAGGAGAGACCCAGTACTTC; CDR3: CASSRGETQYF
D: NA; V: TRBV28; J: TRBJ1-2; size: NA; DNA: TGTGCCAGCAGTTCTCGGACTGTTGGAGGCTACACCTTC; CDR3: CASSSRTVGGYTF
D: NA; V: TRBV28; J: TRBJ1-1; size: few; DNA: TGTGCCAGCAGTTTATGGGACACTGAAGCTTTCTTT; CDR3: CASSLWDTEAFF
D: TRBD1; V: TRBV28; J: TRBJ1-5; size: NA; DNA: TGTGCCAGCAGTCCACCTACAGGGGCCGGCAATCAGCCCCAGCATTTT; CDR3: CASSPPTGAGNQPQHF
D: NA; V: TRBV27; J: TRBJ1-5; size: NA; DNA: TGTGCCAGCAGAGGTCAGCCCCAGCATTTT; CDR3: CASRGQPQHF
D: NA; V: TRBV6-6; J: TRBJ2-1; size: NA; DNA: TGTGCCAGCCGCTCGTATGAGCAGTTCTTC; CDR3: CASRSYEQFF
D: NA; V: TRBV6-1; J: TRBJ2-3; size: NA; DNA: TGTGCCAGCAGTGAAGCGCTGGTAGATACGCAGTATTTT; CDR3: CASSEALVDTQYF
D: NA; V: TRBV18; J: TRBJ1-5; size: NA; DNA: TGTGCCAGCTCACCATCAGGGATTAACAATCAGCCCCAGCATTTT; CDR3: CASSPSGINNQPQHF
D: NA; V: TRBV19; J: TRBJ2-1; size: NA; DNA: TGTGCCAGTAGTTACAGGGTAGTGGTTTCCAATGAGCAGTTCTTC; CDR3: CASSYRVVVSNEQFF
D: NA; V: TRBV6-6; J: TRBJ1-2; size: NA; DNA: TGTGCCAGCAGTTACCCGGTCACAGCGTCTAACTATGGCTACACCTTC; CDR3: CASSYPVTASNYGYTF
D: TRBD1; V: TRBV15; J: TRBJ2-2; size: NA; DNA: TGTGCCACCAGCGTAGACAGGGCCACCGGGGAGCTGTTTTTT; CDR3: CATSVDRATGELFF
D: TRBD2; V: TRBV11-2; J: TRBJ2-1; size: NA; DNA: TGTGCCAGCAGCTTAGTCCTAGCGGGGTACAATGAGCAGTTCTTC; CDR3: CASSLVLAGYNEQFF
D: NA; V: TRBV6-6; J: TRBJ1-5; size: once; DNA: TGTGCCAGCAGTTACTCGCGAGGTGGGAATCAGCCCCAGCATTTT; CDR3: CASSYSRGGNQPQHF
D: TRBD2; V: TRBV5-4; J: TRBJ2-7; size: NA; DNA: TGTGCCAGCAGCCCGATAGCGGGATTTGGCTCCTACGAGCAGTACTTC; CDR3: CASSPIAGFGSYEQYF
D: TRBD2; V: TRBV9; J: TRBJ2-2; size: NA; DNA: TGTGCCAGCGGAGGGACTAGCGGGCCGAACACCGGGGAGCTGTTTTTT; CDR3: CASGGTSGPNTGELFF
D: NA; V: TRBV29-1; J: TRBJ2-7; size: once; DNA: TGCAGCGTGAGGGGCAGGGGAAAACTTAACGAGCAGTACTTC; CDR3: CSVRGRGKLNEQYF
D: TRBD2; V: TRBV10-3; J: TRBJ2-7; size: NA; DNA: TGTGCCATCAGTGTACAGCGGGAGAGCTACGAGCAGTACTTC; CDR3: CAISVQRESYEQYF
D: NA; V: TRBV7-8; J: TRBJ1-1; size: NA; DNA: TGTGCCAGCAGCTTAGCCGGACTGGCTGAAGCTTTCTTT; CDR3: CASSLAGLAEAFF
D: NA; V: TRBV7-9; J: TRBJ2-7; size: NA; DNA: TGTGCCACCTCGACGCTCGCCTACGAGCAGTACTTC; CDR3: CATSTLAYEQYF
D: NA; V: TRBV6-1; J: TRBJ2-1; size: NA; DNA: TGTGCCAGCAGTGAAGATGGCGGACCCACCCTCAATGAGCAGTTCTTC; CDR3: CASSEDGGPTLNEQFF
D: NA; V: TRBV28; J: TRBJ2-1; size: NA; DNA: TGTGCCAGCAGCGCGGTAGGGGATATTGGGTACAATGAGCAGTTCTTC; CDR3: CASSAVGDIGYNEQFF
D: NA; V: TRBV20-1; J: TRBJ2-7; size: NA; DNA: TGCAGTCCGCTTGGGAGCGTCGAGCAGTACTTC; CDR3: CSPLGSVEQYF
D: NA; V: TRBV19; J: TRBJ2-5; size: NA; DNA: TGTGCCAGTAGTATAGTCCGGGCGGAGCAAGAGACCCAGTACTTC; CDR3: CASSIVRAEQETQYF
D: NA; V: TRBV6-1; J: TRBJ2-7; size: NA; DNA: TGTGCCAGCAGTGAAGCTTTTCTATCGGCGGGTTACGAGCAGTACTTC; CDR3: CASSEAFLSAGYEQYF
D: TRBD2; V: TRBV7-9; J: TRBJ2-7; size: NA; DNA: TGTGCCAGCAGCCCCCTGGGGAGCGGGAGTTACGAGCAGTACTTC; CDR3: CASSPLGSGSYEQYF
D: NA; V: TRBV28; J: TRBJ2-5; size: NA; DNA: TGTGCCAGCAGTTTTAGGACTAACTGGGAGCAGACCCAGTACTTC; CDR3: CASSFRTNWEQTQYF
D: TRBD1; V: TRBV4-2; J: TRBJ2-7; size: few; DNA: TGTGCCAGCAGCCAAGGACAGGGGGTGGGGGAGCAGTACTTC; CDR3: CASSQGQGVGEQYF
D: NA; V: TRBV13; J: TRBJ2-7; size: many; DNA: TGTGCCAGCAGCTTAGGATCTTACGAGCAGTACTTC; CDR3: CASSLGSYEQYF
D: NA; V: TRBV7-8; J: TRBJ1-2; size: once; DNA: TGTGCCAGCAGCTTAGTTGTGGGCTACACCTTC; CDR3: CASSLVVGYTF
D: NA; V: TRBV15; J: TRBJ2-2; size: NA; DNA: TGTGCCACCAGCAGAGATCTGGAATTCACCGGGGAGCTGTTTTTT; CDR3: CATSRDLEFTGELFF
D: NA; V: TRBV6-1; J: TRBJ1-1; size: NA; DNA: TGTGCCAGCAGTATGACAAGACCCTTGGGCACTGAAGCTTTCTTT; CDR3: CASSMTRPLGTEAFF
D: TRBD2; V: TRBV28; J: TRBJ2-1; size: NA; DNA: TGTGCCAGCAGTTTTCCTAGCGGGTGGAATGAGCAGTTCTTC; CDR3: CASSFPSGWNEQFF
D: NA; V: TRBV6-1; J: TRBJ2-1; size: NA; DNA: TGTGCCAGCAGTCACAGGGATGAGCAGTTCTTC; CDR3: CASSHRDEQFF
D: NA; V: TRBV6-1; J: TRBJ2-7; size: NA; DNA: TGTGCCAGCAGTGAAAGCAACGGGCCCTACGAGCAGTACTTC; CDR3: CASSESNGPYEQYF
D: NA; V: TRBV18; J: TRBJ2-2; size: NA; DNA: TGTGCCAGCTCACCGAGCACAGGGAACACCGGGGAGCTGTTTTTT; CDR3: CASSPSTGNTGELFF
D: NA; V: TRBV27; J: TRBJ2-2; size: NA; DNA: TGTGCCAGCAGCTTCACAGGGATCACCGGGGAGCTGTTTTTT; CDR3: CASSFTGITGELFF
D: TRBD2; V: TRBV4-3; J: TRBJ2-3; size: NA; DNA: TGCGCCAGCAGCCTCGGGAGCGGGAGGGCTACAGATACGCAGTATTTT; CDR3: CASSLGSGRATDTQYF